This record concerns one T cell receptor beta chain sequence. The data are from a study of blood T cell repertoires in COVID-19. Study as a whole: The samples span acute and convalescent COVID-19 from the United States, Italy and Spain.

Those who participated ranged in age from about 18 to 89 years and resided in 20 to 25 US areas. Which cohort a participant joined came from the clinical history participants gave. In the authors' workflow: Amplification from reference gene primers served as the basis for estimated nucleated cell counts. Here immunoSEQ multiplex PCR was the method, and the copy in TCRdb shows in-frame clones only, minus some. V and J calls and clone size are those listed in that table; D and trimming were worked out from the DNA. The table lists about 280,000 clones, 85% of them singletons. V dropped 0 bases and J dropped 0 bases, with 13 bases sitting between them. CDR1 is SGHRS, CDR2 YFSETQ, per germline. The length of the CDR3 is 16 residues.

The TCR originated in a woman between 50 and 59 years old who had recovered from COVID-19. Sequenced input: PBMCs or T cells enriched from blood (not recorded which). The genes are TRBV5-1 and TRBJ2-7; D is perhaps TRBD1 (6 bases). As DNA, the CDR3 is TGCGCCAGCAGCTTGGCCAACCAGGGGTACTCCTACGAGCAGTACTTC. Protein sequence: CASSLANQGYSYEQYF.